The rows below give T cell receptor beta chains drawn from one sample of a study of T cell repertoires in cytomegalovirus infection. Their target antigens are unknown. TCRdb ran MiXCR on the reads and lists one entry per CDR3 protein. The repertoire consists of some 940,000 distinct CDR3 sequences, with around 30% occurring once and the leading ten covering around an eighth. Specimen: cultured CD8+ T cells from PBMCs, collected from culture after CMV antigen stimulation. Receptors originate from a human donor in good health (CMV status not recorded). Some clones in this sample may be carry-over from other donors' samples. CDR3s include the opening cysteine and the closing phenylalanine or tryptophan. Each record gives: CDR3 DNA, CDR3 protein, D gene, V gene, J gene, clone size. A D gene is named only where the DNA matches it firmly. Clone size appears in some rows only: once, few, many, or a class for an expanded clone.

DNA: TGTGCCAGCAGCCCCACAACCCGTTGGATATTATATAATTCACCCCTCCACTTT
CDR3: CASSPTTRWILYNSPLHF
D: .
V: TRBV11-3
J: TRBJ1-6
size: few

DNA: TGCGCCAGCAGCCAAGAAGGTCTTTTGACAAGCATGAACACTGAAGCTTTCTTT
CDR3: CASSQEGLLTSMNTEAFF
D: .
V: TRBV4-1
J: TRBJ1-1
size: .

DNA: TGCGCCAGCAGCCAAGAGGAGCGTCTTGCCAAAAACATTCAGTACTTC
CDR3: CASSQEERLAKNIQYF
D: .
V: TRBV4-1
J: TRBJ2-4
size: few

DNA: TGTGCCAGCAGCTTAGTAAGCTATGAAGCTTTCTTT
CDR3: CASSLVSYEAFF
D: .
V: TRBV7-9
J: TRBJ1-1
size: few

DNA: TGTGCCAGCAGTTTGGTCGTATCAAACACTGAAGCTTTCTTT
CDR3: CASSLVVSNTEAFF
D: .
V: TRBV27
J: TRBJ1-1
size: few

DNA: TGTGCCAGCAGCTCACCCGACAGGGATCGCAATCAGCCCCAGCATTTT
CDR3: CASSSPDRDRNQPQHF
D: TRBD1
V: TRBV7-9
J: TRBJ1-5
size: few

DNA: TGTGCCATCAGTGTTGACAGGGTCGCTGAAGCTTTCTTT
CDR3: CAISVDRVAEAFF
D: TRBD1
V: TRBV10-3
J: TRBJ1-1
size: .

DNA: TGTGCCAGCAGTCGAGGGGGGCCTGGGGACACTGAAGCTTTCTTT
CDR3: CASSRGGPGDTEAFF
D: .
V: TRBV2
J: TRBJ1-1
size: .

DNA: TGTGCCAGCAGTTTATATTTGGGGACAGGCAATCAGCCCCAGCATTTT
CDR3: CASSLYLGTGNQPQHF
D: TRBD1
V: TRBV28
J: TRBJ1-5
size: few

DNA: TGTGCCATCAAGGGACAGGGGTCTTCACGCGACACCGGGGAGCTGTTTTTT
CDR3: CAIKGQGSSRDTGELFF
D: TRBD1
V: TRBV10-3
J: TRBJ2-2
size: .

DNA: TGCGCCAGCAGCCGGATTGATAATGCGCACCGGGACAGGGAAGAGACCCAGTACTTC
CDR3: CASSRIDNAHRDREETQYF
D: TRBD1
V: TRBV4-1
J: TRBJ2-5
size: .

DNA: TGTGCCAGCAGCTTAGAGGTGGGGGGCTCCTTAGAGACCCAGTACTTC
CDR3: CASSLEVGGSLETQYF
D: .
V: TRBV7-6
J: TRBJ2-5
size: once

DNA: TGTGCCAGCAGTTTATGGACTAGCGCAGAGACCCAGTACTTC
CDR3: CASSLWTSAETQYF
D: TRBD2
V: TRBV6-5
J: TRBJ2-5
size: .

DNA: TGTGCCAGCACCCATTCGGGGTCGAACACCGGGGAGCTGTTTTTT
CDR3: CASTHSGSNTGELFF
D: .
V: TRBV7-6
J: TRBJ2-2
size: few

DNA: TGTGCCAGCAGTACCGGAACAGGGGTAGATACGCAGTATTTT
CDR3: CASSTGTGVDTQYF
D: TRBD1
V: TRBV7-6
J: TRBJ2-3
size: many

DNA: TGTGCCAGCAGCCAAGTGGGACAGCCAGGGGACAATGAGCAGTTCTTC
CDR3: CASSQVGQPGDNEQFF
D: TRBD1
V: TRBV4-2
J: TRBJ2-1
size: few

DNA: TGTGCCAGCAGTTTGGCAGGCGTCGGGGCTGAGCAGTTCTTC
CDR3: CASSLAGVGAEQFF
D: .
V: TRBV27
J: TRBJ2-1
size: once

DNA: TGTGCCAGCAGTGTTGGGACAGAGAATCAGCCCCAGCATTTT
CDR3: CASSVGTENQPQHF
D: TRBD1
V: TRBV27
J: TRBJ1-5
size: few

DNA: TGTGCCAGTAGTGGGACCTTGAAAGGAGAGACCCAGTACTTC
CDR3: CASSGTLKGETQYF
D: .
V: TRBV19
J: TRBJ2-5
size: once

DNA: TGTGCCAGCAGCTCTCGTTACGCCTACAATGAGCAGTTCTTC
CDR3: CASSSRYAYNEQFF
D: .
V: TRBV11-2
J: TRBJ2-1
size: few

DNA: TGTGCCAGCAGTTTCCTTGGGGGGTTCGGCAATGAGCAGTTCTTC
CDR3: CASSFLGGFGNEQFF
D: .
V: TRBV27
J: TRBJ2-1
size: .

DNA: TGTGCCAGCAGCCTACGTCCCGTCCCGAACACTGAAGCTTTCTTT
CDR3: CASSLRPVPNTEAFF
D: .
V: TRBV4-2
J: TRBJ1-1
size: .

DNA: TGTGCCAGCAGCTTAGCCCCACAGGGGGCGATGAGAAACACTGAAGCTTTCTTT
CDR3: CASSLAPQGAMRNTEAFF
D: TRBD1
V: TRBV7-9
J: TRBJ1-1
size: .

DNA: TGTGCCAGCAGCTTGCCAGGGTCCTACGAGCAGTACTTC
CDR3: CASSLPGSYEQYF
D: .
V: TRBV7-9
J: TRBJ2-7
size: many

DNA: TGTGCCAGCAGTTTACGGCCCGGGCAGCAATACAATGAGCAGTTCTTC
CDR3: CASSLRPGQQYNEQFF
D: .
V: TRBV12-3/TRBV12-4
J: TRBJ2-1
size: few

DNA: TGTGCCAGCAGCTTGATTCTGGGTGGGGACACTGAAGCTTTCTTT
CDR3: CASSLILGGDTEAFF
D: .
V: TRBV7-6
J: TRBJ1-1
size: few

DNA: TGTGCCAGCAGCTCGAGGGTCTCCCAAGAGACCCAGTACTTC
CDR3: CASSSRVSQETQYF
D: .
V: TRBV5-8
J: TRBJ2-5
size: .

DNA: TGTGCCAGCAGTCCGACGTATGGCTACACCTTC
CDR3: CASSPTYGYTF
D: .
V: TRBV2
J: TRBJ1-2
size: few

DNA: TGTGCCAGCAGCTTAGCGCGTGGACCGGGACCGATGAACACTGAAGCTTTCTTT
CDR3: CASSLARGPGPMNTEAFF
D: .
V: TRBV7-8
J: TRBJ1-1
size: many

DNA: TGCGCCAGCAGCCCTGGGGACTTTTCCTACGAGCAGTACTTC
CDR3: CASSPGDFSYEQYF
D: .
V: TRBV5-1
J: TRBJ2-7
size: .

DNA: TGTGCCAGCACCTCTGGGGGGGACCCAGGAGATACGCAGTATTTT
CDR3: CASTSGGDPGDTQYF
D: TRBD2
V: TRBV11-1
J: TRBJ2-3
size: .

DNA: TGTGCCAGCACCTCGAGGAGGGGAGCGGACAATGAGCAGTTCTTC
CDR3: CASTSRRGADNEQFF
D: .
V: TRBV6-2/TRBV6-3
J: TRBJ2-1
size: many

DNA: TGCAGTGCTAGAGATTTGGTTGGTGAGCAGTTCTTC
CDR3: CSARDLVGEQFF
D: .
V: TRBV20-1
J: TRBJ2-1
size: few

DNA: TGTGCCAGCAGTGAATACGAACTCAGCTCCTACAATGAGCAGTTCTTC
CDR3: CASSEYELSSYNEQFF
D: .
V: TRBV6-1
J: TRBJ2-1
size: .

DNA: TGTGCCAGCAGTCTGACTAGCGGGGGGAAGGATGAGCAGTTCTTC
CDR3: CASSLTSGGKDEQFF
D: TRBD2
V: TRBV12-3/TRBV12-4
J: TRBJ2-1
size: many

DNA: TGTGCCAGCAGCTTAGGGGGACTAGCGACTCTCACAGATACGCAGTATTTT
CDR3: CASSLGGLATLTDTQYF
D: TRBD2
V: TRBV13
J: TRBJ2-3
size: few

DNA: TGTGCCAGCAGTTCCTCGAGGACAGGCCCGCTTAACTATGGCTACACCTTC
CDR3: CASSSSRTGPLNYGYTF
D: TRBD1
V: TRBV27
J: TRBJ1-2
size: .

DNA: TGTGCCAGCAGCTCGCAGAGACAGGGGCACAGGGAAAAACTGTTTTTT
CDR3: CASSSQRQGHREKLFF
D: TRBD1
V: TRBV7-9
J: TRBJ1-4
size: few

DNA: TGTGCCAGCACCGAAACCGGACAGGGCTCCTATAATTCACCCCTCCACTTT
CDR3: CASTETGQGSYNSPLHF
D: TRBD1
V: TRBV6-2/TRBV6-3
J: TRBJ1-6
size: few

DNA: TGTGCCAGCGGTCGGTCCTACGAGCAGTACTTC
CDR3: CASGRSYEQYF
D: .
V: TRBV12-3/TRBV12-4
J: TRBJ2-7
size: .

DNA: TGTGCCAGCAGTGAAAAATACAGGGGAGGTGAAAAACTGTTTTTT
CDR3: CASSEKYRGGEKLFF
D: TRBD1
V: TRBV6-1
J: TRBJ1-4
size: .

DNA: TGTGCCAGAAGCTCGGGTTTCGGCGGGGGGTTGAACACCGGGGAGCTGTTTTTT
CDR3: CARSSGFGGGLNTGELFF
D: TRBD2
V: TRBV6-1
J: TRBJ2-2
size: .

DNA: TGCAGTGCTAGCCAAGGACAGAGCAATCAGCCCCAGCATTTT
CDR3: CSASQGQSNQPQHF
D: .
V: TRBV20-1
J: TRBJ1-5
size: few